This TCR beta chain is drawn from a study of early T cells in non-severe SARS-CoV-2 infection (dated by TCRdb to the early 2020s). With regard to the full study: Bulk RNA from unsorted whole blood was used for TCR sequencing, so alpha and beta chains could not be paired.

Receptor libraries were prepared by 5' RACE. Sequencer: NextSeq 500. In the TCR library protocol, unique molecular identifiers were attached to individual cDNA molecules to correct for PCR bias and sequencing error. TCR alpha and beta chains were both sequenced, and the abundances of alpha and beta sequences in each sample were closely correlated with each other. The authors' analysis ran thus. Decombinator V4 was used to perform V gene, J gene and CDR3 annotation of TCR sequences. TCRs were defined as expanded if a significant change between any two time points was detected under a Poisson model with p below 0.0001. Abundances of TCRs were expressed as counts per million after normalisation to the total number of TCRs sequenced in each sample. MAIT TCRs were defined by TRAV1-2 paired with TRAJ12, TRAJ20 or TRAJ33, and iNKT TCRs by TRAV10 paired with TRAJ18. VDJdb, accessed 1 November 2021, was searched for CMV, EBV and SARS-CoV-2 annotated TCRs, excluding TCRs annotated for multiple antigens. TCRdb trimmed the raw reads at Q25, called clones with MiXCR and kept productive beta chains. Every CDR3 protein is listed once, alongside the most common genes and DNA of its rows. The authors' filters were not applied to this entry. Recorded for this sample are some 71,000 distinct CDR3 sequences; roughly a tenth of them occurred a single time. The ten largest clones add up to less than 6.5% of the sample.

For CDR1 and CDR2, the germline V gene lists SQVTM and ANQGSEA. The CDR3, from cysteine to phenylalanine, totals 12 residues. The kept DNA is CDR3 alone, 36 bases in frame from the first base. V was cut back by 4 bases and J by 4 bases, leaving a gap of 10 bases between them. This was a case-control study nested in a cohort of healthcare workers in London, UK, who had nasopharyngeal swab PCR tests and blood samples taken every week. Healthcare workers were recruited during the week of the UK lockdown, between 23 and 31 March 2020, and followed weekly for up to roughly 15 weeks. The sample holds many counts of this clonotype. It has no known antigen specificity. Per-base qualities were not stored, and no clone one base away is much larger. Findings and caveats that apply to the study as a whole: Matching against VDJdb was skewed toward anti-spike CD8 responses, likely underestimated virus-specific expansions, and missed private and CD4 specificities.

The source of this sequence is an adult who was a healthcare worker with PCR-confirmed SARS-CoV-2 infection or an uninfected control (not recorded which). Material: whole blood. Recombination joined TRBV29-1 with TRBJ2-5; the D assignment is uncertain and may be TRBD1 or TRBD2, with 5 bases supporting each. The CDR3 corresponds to CSVVLGTETQYF. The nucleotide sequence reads TGCAGCGTTGTTTTGGGGACAGAGACCCAGTACTTC. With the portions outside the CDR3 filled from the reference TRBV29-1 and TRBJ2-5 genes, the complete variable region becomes SAVISQKPSRDICQRGTSLTIQCQVDSQVTMMFWYRQQPGQSLTLIATANQGSEATYESGFVIDKFPISRPNLTFSTLTVSNMSPEDSSIYLCSVVLGTETQYFGPGTRLLVL.